A single sample gave rise to the 20 T cell receptor beta chains below, sequenced in a study of blood T cell repertoires in COVID-19. Profiled with immunoSEQ multiplex PCR; TCRdb holds only in-frame clones, not every one. The data contain 180,000 or so clones, about nine tenths of them singletons. Sequencing used peripheral blood. Receptors were obtained from a woman aged 60-70 years with COVID-19, enrolled during active disease.

The V and J genes are TRBV20-1 and TRBJ2-7; the D is unclear. Germline CDR1 is DFQATT and CDR2 is SNEGSKA (reference sequence). The CDR3 consists of 13 residues. Trimming pared 3 bases from V and 2 bases from J, leaving 11 bases between. The CDR3: CSASSSQTYEQYF. In nucleotides, the CDR3 is TGCAGTGCTAGTTCGTCTCAGACCTACGAGCAGTACTTC.

The chain links TRBV19 to TRBJ1-1; 12 nucleotides match TRBD1. The CDR3 runs 19 residues. The germline gives CDR1 LNHDA, CDR2 SQIVND (reference sequence). V lost 1 base, J lost 3 bases, and 12 bases stayed unmatched. The CDR3 spells CASSIVGTGGAFMDTEAFF. The DNA for the CDR3 is TGTGCCAGTAGTATAGTAGGGACAGGGGGCGCGTTTATGGACACTGAAGCTTTCTTT.

This chain uses TRBV7-2 with TRBJ1-1; tentatively, D is TRBD1 (5 bases). Germline V gene data show CDR1 as SGHTA and CDR2 as FQGNSA. Trimming removed 1 base at V and 4 bases at J, with 16 bases between. The CDR3 totals 16 residues. The chain's CDR3 is CASSLDRSGIGTEAFF. The CDR3 DNA is TGTGCCAGCAGCTTAGACAGGTCTGGGATTGGCACTGAAGCTTTCTTT.

This clone was found once. The rearrangement links TRBV27 to TRBJ1-2; the D gene is possibly TRBD1 (5 bases). The CDR3 runs to 15 residues. Per the germline V gene, CDR1 is MNHEY and CDR2 is SMNVEV (reference sequence). Trimming removed 2 bases from V and 4 bases from J, with 14 bases in between. The CDR3 protein is CASSLNGRVGYGYTF. The CDR3 DNA reads as TGTGCCAGCAGTTTAAACGGCAGGGTGGGCTATGGCTACACCTTC.

The V call is TRBV6-6, the J call TRBJ1-2; no clear D. This CDR3 comprises 15 residues. Trimming pared 7 bases from V and 1 base from J, leaving 16 bases between. Germline-derived CDR1 and CDR2 are MNHNY and SVGAGI (reference sequence). CDR3 coding DNA: TGTGCCAGCAATGCCCCACCAACTGATAACTATGGCTACACCTTC. It encodes CASNAPPTDNYGYTF.

The chain carries TRBV18 and TRBJ2-7; 8 bases match TRBD1. The V gene end was trimmed by 6 bases and the J gene end by 5 bases; junction bases not matched to a gene: 15. The CDR3 has 16 residues. Germline CDR1 and CDR2: KGHSH and LQKENI. The DNA for the CDR3 is TGTGCCAGCTCCCGAAGACCAGGGGGCGAATATGACGAGCAGTACTTC. Translating gives CASSRRPGGEYDEQYF. Full variable domain (missing parts from reference TRBV18 and TRBJ2-7): NAGVMQNPRHLVRRRGQEARLRCSPMKGHSHVYWYRQLPEEGLKFMVYLQKENIIDESGMPKERFSAEFPKEGPSILRIQQVVRGDSAAYFCASSRRPGGEYDEQYFGPGTRLTVT.

The J gene is TRBJ1-2, the V gene TRBV29-1; tentatively, D is TRBD1 (6 bases). CDR1 and CDR2 (germline): SQVTM, ANQGSEA. This CDR3 is built from 15 residues. With 5 bases removed from V and 7 bases from J, the gap between germline ends came to 23 bases. The CDR3 here is CSVKNGTRLFLGYTF. The CDR3 region has the DNA TGCAGCGTTAAAAACGGGACAAGGTTGTTTCTTGGCTACACCTTC.

This rearrangement joins TRBV3-1 (or the pseudogene TRBV3-2) to TRBJ1-3; 9 bases match TRBD1. The length of the CDR3 is 15 residues. Germline V lookup: CDR1 LGHDT, CDR2 YNNKEL (reference sequence). V shed 4 bases and J 5 bases; nucleotides not matched to a gene: 6. Here the CDR3 reads CASSPDRGFRNTIYF. The CDR3 DNA is TGTGCCAGCAGCCCCGACAGGGGGTTTAGAAACACCATATATTTT.

This chain links TRBV23-1 with TRBJ1-2; D is ambiguous. TRBV23-1 counts as an open reading frame of uncertain function. Trimming shortened V by 3 bases and J by 3 bases, and 14 bases separated the two germline ends. The CDR3 has 15 residues. The CDR3 reads CASSHWQVVYYGYTF. The CDR3 DNA reads TGCGCCAGCAGTCATTGGCAGGTGGTTTACTATGGCTACACCTTC.

Turning to this clone: This sample also contains other DNA sequences that code for the same CDR3. This rearrangement joins TRBV19 to TRBJ2-1; TRBD2 matches 12 bases. CDR1 and CDR2 from the germline V gene are LNHDA and SQIVND (reference sequence). V shed 4 bases and J 7 bases; nucleotides not matched to a gene: 2. The CDR3 runs to 14 residues. CDR3 residues: CASSRTSGTNEQFF. The CDR3 DNA reads TGTGCCAGTAGTAGGACTAGCGGGACAAATGAGCAGTTCTTC.

This clone occurred a few times. The chain is built from TRBV19 and TRBJ1-1; TRBD1 agrees at 7 bases. CDR1 is LNHDA and CDR2 is SQIVND in the germline V gene (reference sequence). V was pared by 5 bases and J by 6 bases, with 6 bases of the junction left unmatched. CDR3 length: 13 amino acids. As DNA, the CDR3 is TGTGCCAGTAGTGATTCTCAGGGGGCTGAAGCTTTCTTT. It yields the protein CASSDSQGAEAFF.

This rearrangement joins TRBV24-1 to TRBJ2-1; 9 nucleotides match TRBD2. The CDR3 is made up of 15 amino acids. The J segment lost 5 bases and the V segment lost 4 bases, leaving 5 bases of the junction unmatched. CDR1 and CDR2 from the germline V gene are KGHDR and SFDVKD. The CDR3 loop is CATSDPGLANNEQFF. The CDR3 DNA is TGTGCCACCAGTGACCCGGGACTAGCAAACAATGAGCAGTTCTTC.

The chain couples TRBV7-3 to TRBJ1-1, with D hard to call. The ends were cut back, 3 bases at V and 4 bases at J, with 12 bases in the middle. This CDR3 contains 14 residues. Germline assignment: CDR1 SGHTA and CDR2 FQGTGA. This chain's CDR3 is CASSLGGRGTEAFF. In nucleotides, the CDR3 is TGTGCCAGCAGCTTGGGAGGGCGCGGCACTGAAGCTTTCTTT.

The V gene is TRBV24-1, the J gene TRBJ1-1, with D possibly being TRBD1 (6 bases). Germline V gene sequence: CDR1 KGHDR, CDR2 SFDVKD. This CDR3 contains 14 residues. Trimming cost V 7 bases and J 2 bases, with 13 bases left between them. The CDR3 reads CATRGNRENTEAFF. The CDR3 coding sequence is TGTGCCACCAGAGGAAACAGGGAAAACACTGAAGCTTTCTTT.

The chain is built from TRBV9 and TRBJ2-5; 12 bases agree with TRBD2. The CDR3 is 16 amino acids. The J segment lost 5 bases and the V segment lost 0 bases, leaving 5 bases of the junction unmatched. Germline CDR1 reads SGDLS; CDR2 reads YYNGEE. DNA for the CDR3: TGTGCCAGCAGCGTAGCCGGGACTAGCGGGTTGGAGACCCAGTACTTC. Protein product: CASSVAGTSGLETQYF.

This chain connects TRBV27 to TRBJ2-7; 9 positions agree with TRBD2. This CDR3 region has 15 residues. Looked up from germline, CDR1 is MNHEY and CDR2 is SMNVEV (reference sequence). Trimming cost V 0 bases and J 2 bases; bases outside gene matches: 2. The CDR3 here is CASSLSSGGTYEQYF. CDR3 in DNA: TGTGCCAGCAGTTTATCTAGCGGGGGAACCTACGAGCAGTACTTC.

The chain has TRBV6-4 and TRBJ1-1; 8 positions agree with TRBD1. The CDR3 totals 15 residues. CDR1 MRHNA and CDR2 SNTAGT come from the germline V gene. After removal of 6 bases from V and 0 bases from J, the junction contained 6 bases not matched to a gene. CDR3 sequence (DNA): TGTGCCAGCAGGAGGGACAGGTCGATGAACACTGAAGCTTTCTTT. Translated: CASRRDRSMNTEAFF.

This chain uses TRBV6-1 with TRBJ2-7; D perhaps matches TRBD1 (7 bases). The CDR3 is 14 amino acids. CDR1 and CDR2 from the germline V gene are MNHNS and SASEGT. V dropped 2 bases and J dropped 6 bases, with 14 bases sitting between them. CDR3 sequence reads: CASSERAGGFEQYF. The DNA for the CDR3 is TGTGCCAGCAGTGAACGGGCAGGGGGGTTCGAGCAGTACTTC.

This clone has just one count. The chain recombines TRBV18 with TRBJ2-3; 8 positions match TRBD1. V lost 2 bases and J lost 5; bases outside the gene matches: 3. The CDR3 extends over 14 amino acids. The germline CDR1 and CDR2 sequences are KGHSH and LQKENI. The CDR3 is CASSPGQGIDTQYF. The CDR3 region has the DNA TGTGCCAGCTCACCAGGACAGGGTATAGATACGCAGTATTTT.

This chain joins TRBV11-2 and TRBJ1-1; D is uncertain. The V end was cut by 1 base, the J end by 1 base, with 10 bases between. Germline V gives CDR1 SGHAT, CDR2 FQNNGV. The CDR3 sequence is 15 residues long. The CDR3 loop reads CASSLVFRSNTEAFF. DNA of the CDR3: TGTGCCAGCAGCTTAGTGTTCAGATCGAACACTGAAGCTTTCTTT.